The sequence of this T cell receptor beta chain was determined in a study of esophageal squamous cell carcinoma under preoperative chemotherapy (dated by TCRdb to the late 2010s). Describing the broader study: In the study, TCR repertoires were profiled in both peripheral blood T cells and tumor-infiltrating lymphocytes. The study examined the effect of paclitaxel-nedaplatin chemotherapy on T-cell receptor repertoires in patients with esophageal squamous cell carcinoma. The cohort comprised five patients with primary esophageal squamous cell carcinoma. Repertoires from samples collected before paclitaxel-nedaplatin therapy were compared with repertoires from samples collected after the therapy.

Receptors were amplified or captured by PCR. The sequencer listed for this sample is HiSeq X Ten. High-throughput sequencing was used to characterize TCR repertoires. The public sequencing data were trimmed at Q25 with fastp and processed into clonotypes with MiXCR by TCRdb, which kept only in-frame beta chains. Each record represents a unique CDR3 protein, reported with the most common genes and DNA among its rows. In all, the sample holds about 18,000 distinct CDR3 sequences, and approximately 44% of those were seen once. The ten largest clones capture roughly 32% of the sample. The sample's time point label, decoded: after preoperative PTX-NDP chemotherapy. Paclitaxel-nedaplatin was administered to patients as preoperative chemotherapy before surgery. What the research found in general, with its limitations: Rather than arising solely from local clonal changes, post-treatment tumor-infiltrating lymphocytes appeared to come partly from peripheral T cells that migrated into the tumor. After chemotherapy, TCR diversity rose significantly in peripheral T cells, but this increase was not seen in tumor-infiltrating lymphocytes. The cohort was small, with only five or six patients with esophageal squamous cell carcinoma analyzed. Immediate and substantial changes in clonotype frequency were induced by paclitaxel-nedaplatin therapy, and contraction rather than amplification was more likely to be observed among abundant clones.

With regard to this clonotype: Its cognate antigen has yet to be identified. No much larger clonotype is one base removed from it; base qualities were not supplied.

The material was obtained from a patient given preoperative chemotherapy. The origin of this receptor is a human donor with esophageal squamous cell carcinoma. The donor label of this sample is uncertain.

In nucleotide form, the sequence is TGTGCCAGCAGCCCTAGGGCTAGCGGGAGGTTGACCTACAATGAGCAGTTCTTC. Its protein product is CASSPRASGRLTYNEQFF. Rearrangement joined TRBV7-2 to TRBJ2-1; 11 of the junction bases match TRBD2. Including cysteine and phenylalanine, the CDR3 has 18 amino acids. Just the 54-base CDR3 DNA is kept, in frame starting at base 1. Ends trimmed: V by 5 bases, J by 2 bases; bases unmatched to a gene: 11. Taken from the germline V gene, the CDR1 and CDR2 loops are SGHTA and FQGNSA. Full variable domain (CDR3 extended with the reference TRBV7-2 and TRBJ2-1 proteins): GAGVSQSPSNKVTEKGKDVELRCDPISGHTALYWYRQSLGQGLEFLIYFQGNSAPDKSGLPSDRFSAERTGGSVSTLTIQRTQQEDSAVYLCASSPRASGRLTYNEQFFGPGTRLTVL.